A selection of T cell receptor beta chains follows, all from one sample in a study of shared clonotypes between healthy human individuals. Assay: immunoSEQ multiplex PCR; the TCRdb copy retains only in-frame clones and omits some. There are some 2.4 million clones in the sample; roughly 93% occur only once, and 0.36% lies in the top ten. Input material: naive CD4+ T cells from PBMCs. These receptors were taken from a man in his late teens or twenties in good health. Some clones in this sample may be carry-over from other donors' samples. Each CDR3 is given with its conserved first and last residue. D genes are given only for firm matches. Clone sizes are given selectively: once, few, many, or a class where the clone is expanded.

V gene: TRBV7-9; clone size: NA; J gene: TRBJ1-4; D gene: TRBD1; CDR3 DNA: TGTGCCAGCAGCTTAGGGGACTCAGGGGGGCAACTGTTTTTT; CDR3 protein: CASSLGDSGGQLFF
V gene: TRBV30; clone size: few; J gene: TRBJ1-2; D gene: TRBD1; CDR3 DNA: TGTGCCGGTAAACAGGGGAATACGGAGGGCTACACCTTC; CDR3 protein: CAGKQGNTEGYTF
V gene: TRBV7-3; clone size: NA; J gene: TRBJ2-1; D gene: TRBD2; CDR3 DNA: TGTGCCAGCAGCCATAGCGGGAGGGCTGGATATGAGCAGTTCTTC; CDR3 protein: CASSHSGRAGYEQFF
V gene: TRBV6-4; clone size: NA; J gene: TRBJ2-1; D gene: TRBD2; CDR3 DNA: TGTGCCAGCCGCCGACTAGCGGGAGTCTACAATGAGCAGTTCTTC; CDR3 protein: CASRRLAGVYNEQFF
V gene: TRBV5-1; clone size: NA; J gene: TRBJ1-1; D gene: NA; CDR3 DNA: TGCGCCAGCAGCTCAGACCCGACGGATTACACTGAAGCTTTCTTT; CDR3 protein: CASSSDPTDYTEAFF
V gene: TRBV18; clone size: NA; J gene: TRBJ2-5; D gene: TRBD2; CDR3 DNA: TGTGCCAGCTCACCAGCTAGCGGGACTTTTGAGACCCAGTACTTC; CDR3 protein: CASSPASGTFETQYF
V gene: TRBV2; clone size: NA; J gene: TRBJ1-4; D gene: NA; CDR3 DNA: TGTGCCAGCAGGGGAACTACAGTTCTGAATGAAAAACTGTTTTTT; CDR3 protein: CASRGTTVLNEKLFF
V gene: TRBV18; clone size: NA; J gene: TRBJ1-2; D gene: NA; CDR3 DNA: TGTGCCAGCTCACCACTCTCGACAGCCTATGGCTACACCTTC; CDR3 protein: CASSPLSTAYGYTF
V gene: TRBV6-5; clone size: NA; J gene: TRBJ1-2; D gene: TRBD1; CDR3 DNA: TGTGCCAGCATCGGACAGGGGAACTATGGCTACACCTTC; CDR3 protein: CASIGQGNYGYTF
V gene: TRBV7-9; clone size: once; J gene: TRBJ2-5; D gene: TRBD2; CDR3 DNA: TGTGCCAGCAGCTTTTCAGCGGGGGAGCAGTACTTC; CDR3 protein: CASSFSAGEQYF
V gene: TRBV4-2; clone size: NA; J gene: TRBJ2-7; D gene: TRBD2; CDR3 DNA: TGTGCCAGCAGCGGCGGGGGGACGTCCTACGAGCAGTACTTC; CDR3 protein: CASSGGGTSYEQYF
V gene: TRBV5-1; clone size: NA; J gene: TRBJ1-1; D gene: NA; CDR3 DNA: TGCGCCAGCAGCTTGAAGGTTGATGGCACTGAAGCTTTCTTT; CDR3 protein: CASSLKVDGTEAFF
V gene: TRBV6-6; clone size: once; J gene: TRBJ1-5; D gene: TRBD1; CDR3 DNA: TGTGCCAGCTCGACAGGGAATAGCAATCAGCCCCAGCATTTT; CDR3 protein: CASSTGNSNQPQHF
V gene: TRBV9; clone size: once; J gene: TRBJ2-1; D gene: TRBD2; CDR3 DNA: TGTGCCAGCAGCTTTAGGGCGGGGGTGACCTACAATGAGCAGTTCTTC; CDR3 protein: CASSFRAGVTYNEQFF
V gene: TRBV29-1; clone size: NA; J gene: TRBJ1-2; D gene: TRBD1; CDR3 DNA: TGCAGCGTTGAGAAGACCGGGACAGGGCATGGCTACACCTTC; CDR3 protein: CSVEKTGTGHGYTF
V gene: TRBV6-1; clone size: once; J gene: TRBJ1-4; D gene: TRBD1; CDR3 DNA: TGTGCCAGCAGTGAAGGGACAGGAAGTGAAAAACTGTTTTTT; CDR3 protein: CASSEGTGSEKLFF
V gene: TRBV2; clone size: NA; J gene: TRBJ1-4; D gene: NA; CDR3 DNA: TGTGCCAGCGGTATGGGGGAAAAACTGTTTTTT; CDR3 protein: CASGMGEKLFF
V gene: TRBV5-4; clone size: NA; J gene: TRBJ2-1; D gene: NA; CDR3 DNA: TGTGCCAGCAGCTTGCGAACTACCTTACTTGGGGATGAGCAGTTCTTC; CDR3 protein: CASSLRTTLLGDEQFF
V gene: TRBV6-1; clone size: NA; J gene: TRBJ2-5; D gene: NA; CDR3 DNA: TGTGCCAGCAGTGGATCTGAGAAGGGACTCAGGGGGACCCAGTACTTC; CDR3 protein: CASSGSEKGLRGTQYF
V gene: TRBV5-1; clone size: once; J gene: TRBJ1-1; D gene: NA; CDR3 DNA: TGCGCCAGCAGCTTGGCGCTTCCGGATCAGGGGCTCTCGACGAAAATGAACACTGAAGCTTTCTTT; CDR3 protein: CASSLALPDQGLSTKMNTEAFF
V gene: TRBV2; clone size: NA; J gene: TRBJ1-3; D gene: TRBD1; CDR3 DNA: TGTGCCAGCAGAGAGACAGGGTCCGGAAACACCATATATTTT; CDR3 protein: CASRETGSGNTIYF